The clone carrying this TCR beta chain was found a few times. Trimming shortened V by 1 base and J by 3 bases, and 14 bases separated the two germline ends. This CDR3 is built from 15 residues. The germline V gene encodes CDR1 DFQATT and CDR2 SNEGSKA (reference sequence). Together with a sample-barcoded 5' primer, a J-beta primer mix was included in a second PCR lasting about 6 to 12 cycles. TCRdb ran MiXCR on the 5' RACE reads and lists one entry per CDR3 protein. The sample carries some 290,000 distinct CDR3 sequences, 25% to 30% recorded once. The entry originates in a study of blood T cells in healthy people across ages.

The chain joins TRBV20-1 to TRBJ2-3, with D perhaps TRBD2 (5 bases). This sequence was found in a woman in her sixties or seventies in good health. The material sequenced was blood. CDR3 residues: CSARGPAGMTDTQYF. The CDR3 coding sequence is TGCAGTGCTAGAGGCCCCGCCGGGATGACAGATACGCAGTATTTT.